This T cell receptor (beta chain) was identified during a study of blood T cell repertoires in COVID-19. Sequencing used immunoSEQ multiplex PCR; TCRdb keeps in-frame clones, though not all of them. The sample holds 300,000 to 400,000 clones, approximately 92% seen once. The CDR3 loop spans 12 amino acids. Germline values: CDR1 SGHTA, CDR2 FQGNSA. Trimming left V 4 bases short and J 3 bases short, with 7 bases between. The J gene is TRBJ2-7, the V gene TRBV7-2, with unresolved D. This receptor was identified in a man younger than 35 who had recovered from COVID-19. Sample: PBMCs or T cells enriched from blood (not recorded which). The CDR3 region is CASSSDNYEQYF. The CDR3 DNA follows: TGTGCCAGCAGCTCAGACAACTACGAGCAGTACTTC.